Following are 19 T cell receptor beta chains from one sample sequenced in a study of T-cell reconstitution after alpha-beta-depleted transplantation in children. Researchers prepared the TCRbeta library using unique molecular identifiers, the study reports. MiXCR, applied by TCRdb to the PCR reads, yields one record per CDR3 protein. The data contain about 110,000 distinct CDR3 sequences, about 21% of them seen just once; the ten biggest clones take up more than 9%. The source was PBMCs, mostly from graft donor cells, collected 180 days after TCRalphabeta/CD19-depleted stem cell transplant. These TCRs come from a male patient between 2 and 10 years old who had a stem cell transplant for chronic granulomatous disease, so the T cells may come from the graft donor.

This clonotype was picked up many times. This chain joins TRBV12-3 or TRBV12-4 and TRBJ1-1; no firm D call. The CDR3 is 14 amino acids. V lost 3 bases and J 2 bases, leaving 10 bases between the germline ends. The CDR3 loop is CASSLERGNTEAFF. The DNA of the CDR3 is TGTGCCAGCAGTTTGGAGCGGGGTAACACTGAAGCTTTCTTT.

This clonotype was counted ten times or more. The rearrangement uses TRBV15 and TRBJ2-7; unclear D gene. This CDR3 contains 12 residues. Germline CDR1 LNHNV, CDR2 YYDKDF (reference sequence). Between the trimmed V and J ends, which lost 0 bases and 4 bases, there was a span of 4 bases. The CDR3 nucleotides are TGTGCCACCAGCAGAGAGGGTTACGAGCAGTACTTC. This encodes CATSREGYEQYF. The full variable domain, with the rest looked up from reference TRBV15 and TRBJ2-7, is DAMVIQNPRYQVTQFGKPVTLSCSQTLNHNVMYWYQQKSSQAPKLLFHYYDKDFNNEADTPDNFQSRRPNTSFCFLDIRSPGLGDTAMYLCATSREGYEQYFGPGTRLTVT.

Only a few counts were recorded for this clonotype. This CDR3 reads CASSPRAEGATYF. As DNA, the CDR3 is TGTGCCAGCAGCCCTAGGGCCGAGGGGGCGACGTACTTC. The genes are TRBV12-3 or TRBV12-4 and TRBJ2-5; 7 bases are shared with TRBD1. This CDR3 is built from 13 residues. J lost 13 bases, V lost 6 bases, and 14 bases had no gene match.

At least ten counts were recorded for this clonotype. The rearrangement joins TRBV5-1 to TRBJ2-1, with D perhaps matching TRBD2 (6 bases). CDR1 is SGHRS, CDR2 YFSETQ, per germline. This CDR3 comprises 17 residues. The V and J ends lost 4 bases and 0 bases respectively, with 17 bases between them. CDR3 in DNA: TGCGCCAGCAGCCAATTAAAAGCGGGTCTCTCCTACAATGAGCAGTTCTTC. Its translation is CASSQLKAGLSYNEQFF.

This clonotype has more than one count but fewer than ten. This chain uses TRBV12-3 or TRBV12-4 with TRBJ1-5; 9 bases agree with TRBD1. The trim removed 5 bases at V and 6 bases at J, leaving 8 bases unmatched. The CDR3 spans 15 residues. In nucleotides, the CDR3 is TGTGCCAGCAGTCGCTACAGGGGACAGGGTCAGCCCCAGCATTTT. Its translation is CASSRYRGQGQPQHF.

This clonotype was counted only a few times. V gene TRBV12-3 or TRBV12-4 combines with J gene TRBJ1-3, with 7 bases lining up with TRBD1. CDR3 size: 16 residues. V dropped 5 bases and J dropped 0; count of bases not matched to a gene: 7. The CDR3 region has the DNA TGTGCCAGCAGTAATCCCGGGACAGACTCTGGAAACACCATATATTTT. As protein: CASSNPGTDSGNTIYF.

The sample holds many counts of this clonotype. The rearrangement uses TRBV7-9 and TRBJ2-1, with 10 bases that match TRBD2. V shed 5 bases and J 1 base; nucleotides not matched to a gene: 5. Germline CDR1 reads SEHNR; CDR2 reads FQNEAQ (reference sequence). The CDR3 has 16 amino acids. This CDR3 reads CASSHSGGPSYNEQFF. The CDR3 DNA is TGTGCCAGCAGCCATAGCGGGGGGCCATCCTACAATGAGCAGTTCTTC.

The chain employs TRBV5-1 and TRBJ2-1; the match to TRBD2 covers 11 bases. The germline gives CDR1 SGHRS, CDR2 YFSETQ. This CDR3 has 16 amino acids. V lost 3 bases and J lost 3; bases outside the gene matches: 5. The DNA for the CDR3 is TGCGCCAGCAGCTCCTTAGCGGGAGGGGACTACAATGAGCAGTTCTTC. It specifies CASSSLAGGDYNEQFF.

Many counts were recorded for this clonotype. The V call is TRBV5-5, the J call TRBJ2-2; D remains ambiguous. CDR1 and CDR2 from the germline V gene are SGHKS and YYEKEE (reference sequence). V shed 7 bases and J shed 1 base, with 8 bases lying between them. CDR3 length: 13 residues. The CDR3 sequence: CASGSQNTGELFF. CDR3 coding DNA: TGTGCCAGCGGCTCACAGAACACCGGGGAGCTGTTTTTT. The whole variable domain, filled in from reference TRBV5-5 and TRBJ2-2, reads DAGVTQSPTHLIKTRGQQVTLRCSPISGHKSVSWYQQVLGQGPQFIFQYYEKEERGRGNFPDRFSARQFPNYSSELNVNALLLGDSALYLCASGSQNTGELFFGEGSRLTVL.

This clonotype was seen ten or more times. The chain recombines TRBV29-1 with TRBJ2-7; possible D gene TRBD1, 5 bases. The CDR3 spans 11 residues. V lost 8 bases and J 2 bases, leaving 10 bases between the germline ends. CDR1 is SQVTM, CDR2 ANQGSEA, per germline. Written as DNA, the CDR3 is TGCAGCATCAGGGTAGCCTACGAGCAGTACTTC. This encodes CSIRVAYEQYF.

The chain couples TRBV29-1 to TRBJ2-2; D might be TRBD1 (5 bases). V was pared by 4 bases and J by 6 bases, with 12 bases between. Germline V CDR1 and CDR2: SQVTM, ANQGSEA. The CDR3 contains 13 residues. The CDR3, as DNA: TGCAGCGTTGGTCAGGGAATTGCCGGGGAGCTGTTTTTT. It codes for CSVGQGIAGELFF.

This clonotype was detected ten times or more. The rearrangement links TRBV4-2 to TRBJ2-2; 12 bases agree with TRBD2. The CDR3 covers 16 residues. V dropped 4 bases and J dropped 7; count of bases not matched to a gene: 7. The germline V gene has CDR1 LGHNA and CDR2 YNFKEQ. CDR3 in amino acids: CASSPSSGGANGELFF. The CDR3 DNA reads TGTGCCAGCAGCCCTTCTAGCGGGGGGGCGAACGGGGAGCTGTTTTTT.

V usage is TRBV4-1 and J usage is TRBJ2-5; TRBD2 is a possible D gene (5 bases). This CDR3 contains 15 residues. V dropped 1 base and J dropped 5 bases, with 14 bases sitting between them. CDR1 and CDR2 from the germline V gene are MGHRA and YSYEKL. As DNA, the CDR3 is TGCGCCAGCAGCCAAGGGATAGGGAGAATGGAGACCCAGTACTTC. Translated: CASSQGIGRMETQYF.

The genes are TRBV12-3 or TRBV12-4 and TRBJ2-2, with 8 bases lining up with TRBD2. The CDR3 totals 13 residues. V lost 5 bases, J lost 10 bases, and 6 bases stayed unmatched. Here the CDR3 DNA reads TGTGCCAGCAGTCCCTCCGGACTAGCGGAGCTGTTTTTT. Protein product: CASSPSGLAELFF.

This clonotype was seen only a few times. This rearrangement joins TRBV20-1 to TRBJ1-6, with a tentative D call TRBD1 (6 bases). CDR3 size: 14 residues. The V and J ends lost 1 base and 7 bases respectively, with 11 bases between them. Germline loops: CDR1 DFQATT, CDR2 SNEGSKA (reference sequence). The CDR3 here is CSARVAGANSPLHF. CDR3 in DNA: TGCAGTGCTAGAGTTGCGGGGGCGAATTCACCCCTCCACTTT.

Only one count was recorded for this clonotype. The chain is built from TRBV12-3 or TRBV12-4 and TRBJ2-7; TRBD2 matches 7 bases. J lost 6 bases, V lost 6 bases, and 11 bases had no gene match. CDR3 length: 14 amino acids. The CDR3 sequence is CASRRYGGRSEQYF. The CDR3 DNA reads as TGTGCCAGCAGAAGATATGGCGGGAGATCCGAGCAGTACTTC.

The chain employs TRBV7-6 and TRBJ2-1, with 8 bases matching TRBD1. CDR1 and CDR2 from the germline V gene are SGHVS and FNYEAQ. Losses at the gene ends were 0 bases for V and 8 bases for J; bases not matched to a gene: 6. The CDR3 is made up of 15 amino acids. The CDR3 is CASSLADRVIDEQFF. The CDR3 region has the DNA TGTGCCAGCAGCTTAGCGGACAGGGTAATCGATGAGCAGTTCTTC. The full variable domain, with the rest looked up from reference TRBV7-6 and TRBJ2-1, is GAGVSQSPRYKVTKRGQDVALRCDPISGHVSLYWYRQALGQGPEFLTYFNYEAQQDKSGLPNDRFSAERPEGSISTLTIQRTEQRDSAMYRCASSLADRVIDEQFFGPGTRLTVL.

This clonotype occurred a few times. V and J are TRBV7-6 and TRBJ2-3; tentatively, D is TRBD2 (6 bases). Trimming stripped 4 bases from V and 1 base from J, with 15 bases between. CDR1 is SGHVS, CDR2 FNYEAQ, per germline. The CDR3 sequence is 16 residues long. The CDR3 region is CASSSVPGGRTDTQYF. CDR3 nucleotide sequence: TGTGCCAGCAGCTCCGTTCCCGGGGGACGCACAGATACGCAGTATTTT.

This clonotype was counted many times. This chain connects TRBV12-3 or TRBV12-4 to TRBJ2-7; TRBD1 might be the D (5 bases). Trimming took off 3 bases at V and 0 bases at J, with 9 bases between the two ends. This CDR3 is 14 amino acids long. In nucleotides, the CDR3 is TGTGCCAGCAGTTTCACAGGACCCTCCTACGAGCAGTACTTC. Amino acids: CASSFTGPSYEQYF.